The 28 T cell receptor beta chains in this list originate from one sample, sequenced in a study of shared clonotypes between healthy human individuals (dated by TCRdb to the early 2020s). CD8 naive samples were CD45RO-negative cells positively selected for CCR7, giving a CD45RA+CCR7+ population that excluded TemRA cells. Receptor libraries were prepared by the immunoSEQ multiplex PCR assay. TCRdb mirrors the immuneACCESS table, restricted to in-frame sequences. Some clones are absent from its copies; in checked studies, under half trace to an unresolved V gene, and the reason for the others is unknown. This sample has millions of clones in its table, and roughly 94% of those were observed once. The ten most abundant clones make up roughly 1% of the sample. Sequenced sample: naive CD8+ T cells sorted from blood. Per the publication, the cell subset or site label means: CD45RA+CCR7+. The receptor source for this set is a man aged 18 to 29 in good health.

This chain joins TRBV9 and TRBJ2-1; TRBD2 is a possible D gene (5 bases). Germline V gene lookup returns CDR1 SGDLS and CDR2 YYNGEE. Trimming took 6 bases from V and 1 from J, leaving 17 bases between them. The CDR3 is 16 residues long. This chain's CDR3 is CASTGRAELSYNEQFF. CDR3 coding DNA: TGTGCCAGCACCGGGCGGGCAGAGCTTTCCTACAATGAGCAGTTCTTC.

V usage is TRBV28 and J usage is TRBJ1-1; D is undetermined. The V gene lost 0 bases and the J gene lost 0 bases, with 11 bases spanning the gap. Germline values: CDR1 MDHEN, CDR2 SYDVKM. The CDR3 extends over 16 amino acids. The CDR3 loop reads CASSLWLGPMNTEAFF. CDR3 DNA: TGTGCCAGCAGTTTATGGTTGGGTCCAATGAACACTGAAGCTTTCTTT.

The V gene is TRBV7-9, the J gene TRBJ1-4; D unresolved. CDR1 SEHNR and CDR2 FQNEAQ come from the germline V gene (reference sequence). There are 18 residues in the CDR3. With 5 bases removed from V and 4 bases from J, the gap between germline ends came to 23 bases. In DNA form, the CDR3 reads TGTGCCAGCAGCCCCTTGGACTTCGAAGGGTCCAGTAATGAAAAACTGTTTTTT. Its protein is CASSPLDFEGSSNEKLFF.

V gene TRBV27 combines with J gene TRBJ1-1; D is ambiguous. V was cut by 0 bases and J by 4 bases, with 15 bases left in between. Germline CDR1 is MNHEY and CDR2 is SMNVEV (reference sequence). CDR3 length: 16 residues. CDR3 region: CASSLSLAARSTEAFF. CDR3 DNA sequence: TGTGCCAGCAGTTTATCTTTGGCAGCTAGGAGCACTGAAGCTTTCTTT.

This sequence joins TRBV13 and TRBJ2-7; 7 bases align to TRBD1. The CDR3 is 15 amino acids. Germline assignment: CDR1 PRHDT and CDR2 FYEKMQ (reference sequence). J was trimmed by 2 bases and V by 3 bases; bases with no gene match: 7. The chain's CDR3 is CASSFWDSVTYEQYF. As DNA, the CDR3 is TGTGCCAGCAGCTTTTGGGACAGCGTTACCTACGAGCAGTACTTC.

The CDR3 DNA reads TGTGCCAGTAGTCGTGATGCTGGCAGGGGGCCTGGAAACACCATATATTTT. Protein product: CASSRDAGRGPGNTIYF. The chain has TRBV19 and TRBJ1-3, with 8 positions matching TRBD1. The CDR3 runs 17 residues. V gave up 5 bases and J gave up 2 bases; unmatched junction bases: 11. CDR1 is LNHDA and CDR2 is SQIVND in the germline V gene (reference sequence).

The rearrangement links TRBV7-9 to TRBJ1-2; no definite D call. V was pared by 2 bases and J by 2 bases, with 12 bases between. This CDR3 comprises 15 residues. Germline V gene data show CDR1 as SEHNR and CDR2 as FQNEAQ (reference sequence). CDR3 bases: TGTGCCAGCAGCTTAAGCACCGACCGCAACTATGGCTACACCTTC. Translation: CASSLSTDRNYGYTF. The variable domain in full, with the rest retrieved from reference TRBV7-9 and TRBJ1-2, is DTGVSQNPRHKITKRGQNVTFRCDPISEHNRLYWYRQTLGQGPEFLTYFQNEAQLEKSRLLSDRFSAERPKGSFSTLEIQRTEQGDSAMYLCASSLSTDRNYGYTFGSGTRLTVV.

V and J are TRBV29-1 and TRBJ2-1, with 10 bases identical to TRBD2. Germline lookup yields CDR1 SQVTM and CDR2 ANQGSEA. The CDR3 totals 14 residues. V lost 3 bases to trimming and J lost 5 bases; unmatched junction nucleotides: 4. CDR3 coding DNA: TGCAGCGTTGAGGGACTAGCGAGGCACAATGAGCAGTTCTTC. Protein product: CSVEGLARHNEQFF.

There are a few counts of this clone. The chain carries TRBV16 and TRBJ1-4; D may be TRBD1 (5 bases). Germline V CDR1 and CDR2: KGHSY, FQNENV. V was shortened by 4 bases and J by 5 bases, with 17 bases between the two germline ends. This CDR3 contains 16 residues. CDR3 in DNA: TGTGCCAGCAGCCCAATTAAAGTGACAGAGAATGAAAAACTGTTTTTT. Its protein product is CASSPIKVTENEKLFF.

The chain has TRBV9 and TRBJ1-6; the match to TRBD1 covers 7 bases. This CDR3 has 15 amino acids. After removal of 8 bases from V and 3 bases from J, the junction contained 8 bases not matched to a gene. CDR1 is SGDLS, CDR2 YYNGEE, per germline. CDR3 nucleotides: TGTGCCAGAACCGGGACAGCGATCTATAATTCACCCCTCCACTTT. It is translated as CARTGTAIYNSPLHF.

V usage is TRBV7-8 and J usage is TRBJ1-2; 7 nucleotides agree with TRBD1. Germline trimming cut 5 bases from V and 8 bases from J; bases unmatched to any gene: 11. CDR1 is SGHVS and CDR2 is FQNEAQ in the germline V gene. The CDR3 totals 14 residues. CDR3: CASSDGTAHDGYTF. For the CDR3, the DNA is TGTGCCAGCAGCGACGGGACAGCTCACGACGGCTACACCTTC.

The chain combines TRBV25-1 with TRBJ2-7, with no clear D. CDR1 is MGHDK and CDR2 is SYGVNS in the germline V gene. V shed 2 bases and J shed 2 bases, with 7 bases lying between them. The CDR3 spans 13 residues. Here the CDR3 DNA reads TGTGCCAGCAGTGAACCAGGCCCCTACGAGCAGTACTTC. Translating it yields CASSEPGPYEQYF.

As to this clone: Different DNA sequences within this sample yield the same CDR3. The chain employs TRBV27 and TRBJ1-5; D is ambiguous. The CDR3 is 14 residues long. CDR1 MNHEY and CDR2 SMNVEV come from the germline V gene (reference sequence). The V gene lost 6 bases and the J gene lost 3 bases, with 12 bases spanning the gap. Written as DNA, the CDR3 is TGTGCCAGCAGACCCGGCGGTTCCAATCAGCCCCAGCATTTT. Translation: CASRPGGSNQPQHF.

This clone is a singleton in its sample. J is TRBJ2-3 and V is TRBV6-5, with D hard to call. The length of the CDR3 is 13 residues. From germline, CDR1 is MNHEY and CDR2 SVGAGI. Trimming left V 6 bases short and J 4 bases short, with 11 bases between. This CDR3 is CASRAGFPDTQYF. In nucleotides, the CDR3 is TGTGCCAGCAGGGCTGGGTTCCCAGATACGCAGTATTTT.

The chain couples TRBV27 to TRBJ2-3; the D gene is possibly TRBD2 (5 bases). Trimming took 7 bases from V and 0 from J, leaving 14 bases between them. Germline V gene data show CDR1 as MNHEY and CDR2 as SMNVEV (reference sequence). This CDR3 contains 15 residues. In nucleotides, the CDR3 is TGTGCCAGCACCGACGGGGTATTGAGCACAGATACGCAGTATTTT. Its translation is CASTDGVLSTDTQYF.

The V call is TRBV7-6, the J call TRBJ2-7; 9 bases line up with TRBD1. Germline V gene data show CDR1 as SGHVS and CDR2 as FNYEAQ. The V gene end was trimmed by 1 base and the J gene end by 5 bases; junction bases not matched to a gene: 6. This CDR3 comprises 15 residues. For the CDR3, the DNA is TGTGCCAGCAGCTTAGGTTGGACAGGGGTTGACGAGCAGTACTTC. It is translated as CASSLGWTGVDEQYF.

In this sample, this clone turned up once. Other DNA variants within this sample encode the same CDR3. This chain uses TRBV7-9 with TRBJ2-3; 12 bases map to TRBD2. This CDR3 is 16 amino acids long. J was trimmed by 3 bases and V by 0 bases; bases with no gene match: 1. Germline CDR1 and CDR2: SEHNR and FQNEAQ (reference sequence). CDR3 amino acids: CASSLALAGGTDTQYF. In DNA, the CDR3 is TGTGCCAGCAGCTTAGCACTAGCGGGGGGAACAGATACGCAGTATTTT.

The V call is TRBV19, the J call TRBJ2-7, with D tentatively TRBD2 (6 bases). From germline, CDR1 is LNHDA and CDR2 SQIVND (reference sequence). Trimming took off 3 bases at V and 7 bases at J, with 16 bases between the two ends. The CDR3 spans 14 residues. The CDR3 sequence: CASSIGLGRLEQYF. CDR3 sequence (DNA): TGTGCCAGTAGTATCGGGTTGGGGAGGTTGGAGCAGTACTTC. Combining the CDR3 with reference TRBV19 and TRBJ2-7 gives the whole variable domain DGGITQSPKYLFRKEGQNVTLSCEQNLNHDAMYWYRQDPGQGLRLIYYSQIVNDFQKGDIAEGYSVSREKKESFPLTVTSAQKNPTAFYLCASSIGLGRLEQYFGPGTRLTVT.

The chain recombines TRBV19 with TRBJ2-5, with TRBD2 matching 7 bases. In germline, CDR1 is LNHDA, CDR2 SQIVND (reference sequence). The V segment lost 0 bases and the J segment 1 base; nucleotides outside the gene matches: 8. The CDR3 extends over 17 amino acids. The CDR3 is CASSIELASGLQETQYF. The CDR3 nucleotides are TGTGCCAGTAGTATAGAGTTGGCTAGCGGACTCCAAGAGACCCAGTACTTC.

In its sample, this clone was seen once. V is TRBV4-1 and J is TRBJ2-7, with 9 bases identical to TRBD2. Per the germline V gene, CDR1 is MGHRA and CDR2 is YSYEKL. The length of the CDR3 is 18 residues. Trimming at V came to 0 bases and at J to 2 bases, leaving 11 bases not matched to a gene. The CDR3 DNA follows: TGCGCCAGCAGCCAAGATCCCCTTGGGACTAGCTATACCTACGAGCAGTACTTC. Protein: CASSQDPLGTSYTYEQYF.

The chain carries TRBV2 and TRBJ2-7, with TRBD1 matching 7 bases. The CDR3 extends over 15 amino acids. V lost 7 bases, J lost 3 bases, and 12 bases stayed unmatched. Germline-derived CDR1 and CDR2 are SNHLY and FYNNEI. CDR3 DNA: TGTGCCAGCACGTCGCCGGGACAGTTGAACTACGAGCAGTACTTC. Translating it yields CASTSPGQLNYEQYF.

Worth noting for this clone: Other nucleotide sequences in the sample specify the same CDR3. The chain links TRBV6-5 to TRBJ1-6; 7 nucleotides line up with TRBD1. Germline V gene data show CDR1 as MNHEY and CDR2 as SVGAGI. The CDR3 spans 14 residues. Trimming took 2 bases from V and 7 from J; bases not matched to a gene: 2. The DNA of the CDR3 is TGTGCCAGCAGTTACGGACAGGAGAATTCACCCCTCCACTTT. Translated: CASSYGQENSPLHF.

V gene TRBV13 combines with J gene TRBJ2-5; the match to TRBD2 covers 7 bases. CDR3 length: 14 residues. The germline V gene encodes CDR1 PRHDT and CDR2 FYEKMQ (reference sequence). The junction had 10 bases not matched to a gene; V was cut back by 8 bases and J by 4 bases. DNA for the CDR3: TGTGCCAGCTCTCGGAGCGGGATCGGAGAGACCCAGTACTTC. This codes for CASSRSGIGETQYF.

The chain links TRBV29-1 to TRBJ2-4; 9 bases are a match to TRBD2. Losses at the gene ends were 7 bases for V and 8 bases for J; bases not matched to a gene: 12. In germline, CDR1 is SQVTM, CDR2 ANQGSEA. This CDR3 spans 14 amino acids. CDR3 DNA: TGCAGCGGGGTAGCGGGAGCCGTGGGTGACATTCAGTACTTC. Translated: CSGVAGAVGDIQYF.

The chain links TRBV4-3 to TRBJ1-2; TRBD1 matches 9 bases. Germline V gene sequence: CDR1 LGHNA, CDR2 YSLEER. This CDR3 has 15 amino acids. V trimming: 1 base; J trimming: 6 bases; junction bases outside the gene matches: 6. In nucleotides, the CDR3 is TGCGCCAGCAGCCAAGGGGAGGGACAGGGCGATGGCTACACCTTC. Translation: CASSQGEGQGDGYTF.

The chain uses TRBV5-6 and TRBJ2-7; 12 bases align to TRBD1. V shed 3 bases and J 6 bases; nucleotides not matched to a gene: 4. Germline CDR1 SGHDT, CDR2 YYEEEE. There are 14 residues in the CDR3. The CDR3 region has the DNA TGTGCCAGCAGCTGGGACAGGGGGCCGGGCGAGCAGTACTTC. Residues: CASSWDRGPGEQYF.

V and J are TRBV6-1 and TRBJ2-7; tentatively, D is TRBD1 (6 bases). V lost 1 base to trimming and J lost 4 bases, with 14 bases between them. This CDR3 is built from 15 residues. Germline loops: CDR1 MNHNS, CDR2 SASEGT. CDR3 DNA: TGTGCCAGCAGTGAAGACAGGGCAGTCAAGTACGAGCAGTACTTC. Translating it yields CASSEDRAVKYEQYF.

The chain carries TRBV28 and TRBJ1-4, with TRBD1 matching over 7 bases. Germline V gives CDR1 MDHEN, CDR2 SYDVKM. The V gene end was trimmed by 5 bases and the J gene end by 4 bases; junction bases not matched to a gene: 7. The CDR3 covers 15 residues. CDR3 sequence: CASSPRDSDNEKLFF. The CDR3 bases are TGTGCCAGCAGTCCAAGGGACAGCGATAATGAAAAACTGTTTTTT. Drawing the rest from reference TRBV28 and TRBJ1-4, the complete variable domain is DVKVTQSSRYLVKRTGEKVFLECVQDMDHENMFWYRQDPGLGLRLIYFSYDVKMKEKGDIPEGYSVSREKKERFSLILESASTNQTSMYLCASSPRDSDNEKLFFGSGTQLSVL.